One and the same sample provided the 20 T cell receptor beta chains below, sequenced in a study of CD8+ T cells in alopecia areata. Reverse transcription of extracted RNA yielded cDNA, which provided the sequencing template. The table came from immunoSEQ multiplex PCR; TCRdb's copy has only in-frame clones and leaves some out. The data contain under 250,000 clones, approximately 60% of them singletons. Sequencing input: CD8+ T cells sorted from blood. These receptors originate from a human donor in good health.

About this clone: This same CDR3 is encoded by further DNA sequences in the sample. The chain uses TRBV5-4 and TRBJ2-2; no definite D call. V was cut by 2 bases and J by 0 bases, with 2 bases left in between. The CDR3 consists of 13 residues. CDR1 is SGHNT, CDR2 YYREEE, per germline (reference sequence). The CDR3 loop is CASSLANTGELFF. The CDR3 DNA follows: TGTGCCAGCAGCTTAGCGAACACCGGGGAGCTGTTTTTT.

This clone was observed a few times. CDR3 nucleotides: TGTGCCAGCAGCCCCCCGACGGGCGACACCATATATTTT. Protein product: CASSPPTGDTIYF. This rearrangement joins TRBV7-2 to TRBJ1-3; D remains unclear. The length of the CDR3 is 13 residues. The germline V gene has CDR1 SGHTA and CDR2 FQGNSA. The V gene lost 5 bases and the J gene lost 8 bases, with 13 bases spanning the gap.

This clone was seen only a few times. The chain has TRBV29-1 and TRBJ1-2; no firm D call. This CDR3 is built from 13 residues. The germline V gene encodes CDR1 SQVTM and CDR2 ANQGSEA. Trimming took 4 bases from V and 8 from J, leaving 17 bases between them. CDR3 amino acids: CSVGPGPREGYTF. CDR3 DNA sequence: TGCAGCGTTGGCCCCGGGCCACGGGAGGGCTACACCTTC.

This chain links TRBV4-1 with TRBJ1-1; unclear D gene. Trimming removed 3 bases from V and 1 base from J, with 12 bases in between. The germline CDR1 and CDR2 sequences are MGHRA and YSYEKL. The CDR3 consists of 15 residues. The CDR3, as DNA: TGCGCCAGCAGCCATGACCCAGCGGGGAACACTGAAGCTTTCTTT. This gives the protein CASSHDPAGNTEAFF.

The rearrangement links TRBV27 to TRBJ2-7; perhaps D is TRBD1 or TRBD2 (5 bases each). Trimming pared 5 bases from V and 5 bases from J, leaving 13 bases between. Germline V gene data show CDR1 as MNHEY and CDR2 as SMNVEV (reference sequence). The CDR3 contains 13 residues. The CDR3 protein is CASSPLGVDEQYF. CDR3 in DNA: TGTGCCAGCAGTCCCCTGGGGGTGGACGAGCAGTACTTC.

V usage is TRBV14 and J usage is TRBJ1-1; weak D call: TRBD1 (5 bases). This CDR3 region has 15 residues. V shed 5 bases and J shed 6 bases, with 19 bases lying between them. Germline CDR1 reads SGHDN; CDR2 reads FVKESK. CDR3 nucleotides: TGTGCCAGCAGCGCCGCCGGGACGTGGACTCCTGAAGCTTTCTTT. It encodes CASSAAGTWTPEAFF. Filled out from reference TRBV14 and TRBJ1-1, the complete variable domain reads EAGVTQFPSHSVIEKGQTVTLRCDPISGHDNLYWYRRVMGKEIKFLLHFVKESKQDESGMPNNRFLAERTGGTYSTLKVQPAELEDSGVYFCASSAAGTWTPEAFFGQGTRLTVV.

The chain has TRBV13 and TRBJ2-5, with 8 bases that match TRBD2. Trimming cost V 2 bases and J 3 bases; bases outside gene matches: 8. The CDR3 has 16 residues. Per the germline V gene, CDR1 is PRHDT and CDR2 is FYEKMQ (reference sequence). CDR3 residues: CASSLQRGGEEETQYF. CDR3 nucleotide sequence: TGTGCCAGCAGCTTACAACGGGGGGGCGAGGAAGAGACCCAGTACTTC.

This chain links TRBV10-3 with TRBJ1-1; tentative D call: TRBD1 (5 bases). Per germline, CDR1 ENHRY and CDR2 SYGVKD. V was clipped by 4 bases and J by 8 bases, with 8 bases between them. The length of the CDR3 is 11 residues. Here the CDR3 reads CAISGRQEAFF. The CDR3 DNA reads TGTGCCATCAGTGGGAGACAGGAAGCTTTCTTT.

The chain is built from TRBV23-1 and TRBJ1-3; D gene unclear. TRBV23-1 carries the ORF label, with uncertain function. The CDR3 length is 15 residues. V was cut by 0 bases and J by 4 bases, with 10 bases left in between. The CDR3 DNA follows: TGCGCCAGCAGTCAATCGCGGGGAAAAGGAAACACCATATATTTT. This sequence encodes CASSQSRGKGNTIYF.

The CDR3 DNA is TGTGCCAGCAGCTTAGCTCAGGGGAAGCCCCAGCATTTT. Its translation: CASSLAQGKPQHF. The chain is built from TRBV11-2 and TRBJ1-5; perhaps TRBD1 as D (6 bases). There are 13 residues in the CDR3. Germline CDR1 and CDR2: SGHAT and FQNNGV. V lost 1 base and J lost 8, with 9 bases in between.

The chain uses TRBV25-1 and TRBJ2-5; either TRBD1 or TRBD2 may fit D (6 bases each). The CDR3 is 15 amino acids. Germline CDR1 and CDR2: MGHDK and SYGVNS. The V end was cut by 2 bases, the J end by 5 bases, with 15 bases between. DNA of the CDR3: TGTGCCAGCAGTGAAGACGGGGGCCCTGGGGAGACCCAGTACTTC. Its protein is CASSEDGGPGETQYF.

The V gene is TRBV30, the J gene TRBJ2-5; tentative D call: TRBD2 (5 bases). This CDR3 comprises 16 residues. Trimming left V 2 bases short and J 0 bases short, with 16 bases between. Germline V gene lookup returns CDR1 GTSNPN and CDR2 SVGIG (reference sequence). CDR3 in amino acids: CAWSLHGLQYQETQYF. CDR3 nucleotide sequence: TGTGCCTGGAGTTTACACGGACTGCAGTACCAAGAGACCCAGTACTTC.

This clone was seen only a few times. The sample carries other DNA sequences with the same CDR3. The J gene is TRBJ1-1, the V gene TRBV27, with D uncertain. The CDR3 length is 11 residues. V was cut by 8 bases and J by 4 bases, with 8 bases left in between. The germline CDR1 and CDR2 sequences are MNHEY and SMNVEV (reference sequence). The CDR3 reads CASGWGTEAFF. Here the CDR3 DNA reads TGTGCCAGCGGGTGGGGCACTGAAGCTTTCTTT.

This clone was recorded a few times. The chain recombines TRBV9 with TRBJ2-3; D unresolved. This CDR3 has 13 amino acids. V lost 4 bases to trimming and J lost 4 bases, with 10 bases between them. Looked up from germline, CDR1 is SGDLS and CDR2 is YYNGEE. The CDR3 coding sequence is TGTGCCAGCAGCTCCCGCCCCCCAGATACGCAGTATTTT. Its protein is CASSSRPPDTQYF.

This chain uses TRBV27 with TRBJ2-4, with 12 bases matching TRBD1. Losses at the gene ends were 5 bases for V and 4 bases for J; bases not matched to a gene: 3. CDR1 is MNHEY and CDR2 is SMNVEV in the germline V gene (reference sequence). The CDR3 length is 15 residues. The CDR3 protein is CASSMGQGAKNIQYF. CDR3 nucleotide sequence: TGTGCCAGCAGTATGGGACAGGGGGCAAAAAACATTCAGTACTTC.

In this sample, this clone turned up a few times. The chain combines TRBV30 with TRBJ1-2; a possible D gene is TRBD1 (6 bases). Germline assignment: CDR1 GTSNPN and CDR2 SVGIG (reference sequence). The CDR3 contains 12 residues. Trimming shortened V by 3 bases and J by 6 bases, and 11 bases separated the two germline ends. CDR3 sequence (DNA): TGTGCCTGGAGGCGGGGGCAGCATGGCTACACCTTC. Encoded protein: CAWRRGQHGYTF.

The V and J genes are TRBV27 and TRBJ2-3, with D uncertain. Per germline, CDR1 MNHEY and CDR2 SMNVEV (reference sequence). The V and J ends lost 5 bases and 2 bases respectively, with 8 bases between them. This CDR3 contains 13 residues. CDR3 in DNA: TGTGCCAGCAGTCCCGGAAACACAGATACGCAGTATTTT. This gives the protein CASSPGNTDTQYF.

The chain has TRBV4-1 and TRBJ2-1; possibly TRBD2 for D (5 bases). The CDR3 consists of 14 residues. The germline V gene encodes CDR1 MGHRA and CDR2 YSYEKL. V was shortened by 1 base and J by 8 bases, with 12 bases between the two germline ends. CDR3 residues: CASSQGSGSYEQFF. DNA for the CDR3: TGCGCCAGCAGCCAAGGTTCGGGGTCCTATGAGCAGTTCTTC.

This clone has a single count. V gene TRBV4-1 combines with J gene TRBJ1-6; D is unclear. CDR1 is MGHRA, CDR2 YSYEKL, per germline. The CDR3 consists of 16 residues. Between the trimmed V and J ends, which lost 1 base and 8 bases, there was a span of 15 bases. CDR3 DNA: TGCGCCAGCAGCCAAGTACAACATAGGGTTGATTCACCCCTCCACTTT. It specifies CASSQVQHRVDSPLHF.

This clone occurred a few times. The V and J genes are TRBV7-9 and TRBJ2-1; the match to TRBD1 covers 7 bases. The CDR3 has 15 amino acids. Germline V CDR1 and CDR2: SEHNR, FQNEAQ (reference sequence). The junction had 7 bases not matched to a gene; V was cut back by 5 bases and J by 3 bases. CDR3 sequence: CASSNRQGNYNEQFF. The CDR3 DNA sequence: TGTGCCAGCAGCAACCGACAGGGTAACTACAATGAGCAGTTCTTC.